These T cell receptor beta chains were read from a single sample in a study of cytomegalovirus exposure and HLA in healthy donors. This table comes from immunoSEQ multiplex PCR, and its TCRdb copy is limited to in-frame clones, with some not included. The sample consists of around 170,000 clones, 80% to 85% of them appearing once. Sequenced sample: PBMCs. The origin of the receptors is a middle-aged man in good health and CMV-seropositive. Each CDR3 is given with its conserved first and last residue.

TRBJ1-1 | 14 | TRBV25-1 | CASSQTGGWTEAFF
TRBJ2-2 | 13 | TRBV19 | CASSIYRTGELFF
TRBJ2-3 | 12 | TRBV6-4 | CASGYSTGPQYF
TRBJ1-5 | 16 | TRBV7-2 | CASSTGQGARTQPQHF
TRBJ2-5 | 13 | TRBV7-7 | CASAGSFRETQYF
TRBJ2-5 | 15 | TRBV11-2 | CASSPRILEMATQYF
TRBJ2-1 | 15 | TRBV4-3 | CASSLDRSSYNEQFF
TRBJ1-3 | 14 | TRBV28 | CASSFQGTGNTIYF
TRBJ1-4 | 15 | TRBV7-2 | CASSPTGVRMRKLFF
TRBJ1-2 | 13 | TRBV2 | CASSLTQNYGYTF
TRBJ2-5 | 13 | TRBV12-5 | CASRRGGRETQYF
TRBJ2-1 | 16 | TRBV6-4 | CASSEQAGGSLNEQFF
TRBJ2-2 | 15 | TRBV9 | CASSVTSGGAGELFF
TRBJ1-5 | 15 | TRBV11-2 | CASSLGDTSNQPQHF
TRBJ1-3 | 15 | TRBV5-4 | CASSNGQASGNTIYF
TRBJ1-1 | 11 | TRBV6-5 | CASSLGDGAFF
TRBJ1-3 | 15 | TRBV11-2 | CASNVQGFSGNTIYF
TRBJ1-2 | 17 | TRBV27 | CASTPQAGGHPGDGYTF
TRBJ1-1 | 14 | TRBV4-1 | CASSQEPVKLEAFF
TRBJ2-7 | 14 | TRBV4-1 | CASSYLDGNYEQYF
TRBJ2-1 | 16 | TRBV2 | CASSGVGQGAYNEQFF
TRBJ2-2 | 14 | TRBV28 | CASSFSGNTGELFF
TRBJ2-7 | 16 | TRBV10-3 | CAIRGERAGGLGEQYF
TRBJ2-7 | 14 | TRBV19 | CASSFRDRVYEQYF
TRBJ1-1 | 15 | TRBV2 | CASSVKTGGNTEAFF
TRBJ2-1 | 15 | TRBV7-9 | CASRPAGFGDNEQFF
TRBJ2-3 | 15 | TRBV10-3 | CAIRVGGGAADTQYF
TRBJ2-7 | 11 | TRBV6-5 | CASSNYYEQYF
TRBJ2-1 | 14 | TRBV13 | CASSSWTSENEQFF
TRBJ1-5 | 15 | TRBV4-3 | CASSQEGRGNQPQHF
TRBJ1-2 | 14 | TRBV27 | CASSLVAGDYGYTF
TRBJ2-2 | 15 | TRBV10-3 | CAISVDRANTGELFF
TRBJ2-3 | 16 | TRBV11-3 | CASSLGGSGGGDTQYF
TRBJ2-1 | 16 | TRBV11-2 | CASSLLGAGWRNEQFF
TRBJ1-2 | 12 | TRBV2 | CASSTTGTGYTF
TRBJ1-3 | 14 | TRBV28 | CASSPLGGGNTIYF
TRBJ2-7 | 16 | TRBV7-2 | CASSPYLRFNPYEQYF